This entry lists 23 T cell receptor beta chains sequenced from one sample in a study of blood T cell repertoires in COVID-19. Produced via immunoSEQ multiplex PCR; TCRdb's table is partial and in-frame only. The sample holds about 350,000 clones, more than 70% seen once. The sequencing sample was made of PBMCs or T cells enriched from blood (not recorded which). The receptors stem from a woman aged 25 to 39 who had been exposed to COVID-19.

This clone appeared a single time. The J gene is TRBJ2-5, the V gene TRBV5-6, with D maybe TRBD2 (6 bases). Trimming took 3 bases from V and 0 from J, leaving 15 bases between them. CDR3 size: 16 residues. CDR1 is SGHDT and CDR2 is YYEEEE in the germline V gene. The CDR3 protein is CASSSDLSGYQETQYF. CDR3 nucleotides: TGTGCCAGCAGCTCCGATCTTAGCGGATACCAAGAGACCCAGTACTTC.

The V gene is TRBV2, the J gene TRBJ2-2, with a tentative D call TRBD1 (6 bases). The V end lost 7 bases, the J end lost 5 bases, and 11 bases lay between the germline ends. The CDR3 is made up of 13 amino acids. Per germline, CDR1 SNHLY and CDR2 FYNNEI. CDR3 sequence reads: CASTQGRTGELFF. Here the CDR3 DNA reads TGTGCCAGCACCCAGGGGAGAACCGGGGAGCTGTTTTTT.

The rearrangement links TRBV4-2 to TRBJ2-7; TRBD2 matches at 11 bases. Per the germline V gene, CDR1 is LGHNA and CDR2 is YNFKEQ. This CDR3 has 16 residues. Trimming took 4 bases from V and 5 from J; bases not matched to a gene: 10. CDR3 nucleotide sequence: TGTGCCAGCAGCCTAGACGGGACTAGCGGCATAGACGAGCAGTACTTC. It is translated as CASSLDGTSGIDEQYF.

The V and J genes are TRBV19 and TRBJ1-5; 8 bases agree with TRBD1. V dropped 6 bases and J dropped 7; count of bases not matched to a gene: 8. The germline V gene has CDR1 LNHDA and CDR2 SQIVND (reference sequence). The CDR3 has 14 residues. Here the CDR3 reads CASRDGQGRQPQHF. The CDR3 DNA reads TGTGCCAGTAGGGACGGACAGGGCCGCCAGCCCCAGCATTTT.

This chain uses TRBV6-5 with TRBJ2-7; 8 bases align to TRBD1. V lost 7 bases to trimming and J lost 3 bases; unmatched junction nucleotides: 11. The CDR3 covers 15 residues. CDR1 is MNHEY, CDR2 SVGAGI, per germline. The CDR3 DNA reads TGTGCCAGCAAGAGTCTGGGACAGGCAAACTACGAGCAGTACTTC. Amino acid sequence: CASKSLGQANYEQYF.

The CDR3 bases are TGTGCCAGCAGCTTATCAAGACTAGCGGTGGGGAATGAGCAGTTCTTC. Its protein is CASSLSRLAVGNEQFF. V gene TRBV7-2 combines with J gene TRBJ2-1; 9 positions agree with TRBD2. Germline loops: CDR1 SGHTA, CDR2 FQGNSA. This CDR3 has 16 amino acids. The junction had 9 bases not matched to a gene; V was cut back by 2 bases and J by 7 bases.

In DNA form, the CDR3 reads TGTGCCAGCACCCGACGGACTAGCGGAACAGATACGCAGTATTTT. It encodes CASTRRTSGTDTQYF. The J gene is TRBJ2-3, the V gene TRBV6-6; 10 bases are shared with TRBD2. After removal of 7 bases from V and 3 bases from J, the junction contained 7 bases not matched to a gene. CDR3 length: 15 amino acids. CDR1 is MNHNY and CDR2 is SVGAGI in the germline V gene (reference sequence).

V usage is TRBV7-3 and J usage is TRBJ2-5; D unresolved. The CDR3 is made up of 13 amino acids. V lost 5 bases and J 1 base, leaving 8 bases between the germline ends. Germline-derived CDR1 and CDR2 are SGHTA and FQGTGA. The CDR3 bases are TGTGCCAGCAGCCCCACGGGCCAAGAGACCCAGTACTTC. This gives the protein CASSPTGQETQYF.

The genes are TRBV6-5 and TRBJ2-5, with D possibly being TRBD1 (6 bases). The CDR3 runs to 15 residues. The V end lost 7 bases, the J end lost 6 bases, and 21 bases lay between the germline ends. Germline V lookup: CDR1 MNHEY, CDR2 SVGAGI. CDR3: CASTYQGTSIQTQYF. CDR3 nucleotides: TGTGCCAGCACCTACCAGGGGACATCTATACAGACCCAGTACTTC.

The chain employs TRBV19 and TRBJ2-1; 9 bases fit TRBD2. From germline, CDR1 is LNHDA and CDR2 SQIVND (reference sequence). This CDR3 spans 15 amino acids. The trim removed 1 base at V and 8 bases at J, leaving 6 bases unmatched. The CDR3 nucleotides are TGTGCCAGTAGTATAGGCGGGACTAGCATGGATGAGCAGTTCTTC. It codes for CASSIGGTSMDEQFF.

This chain uses TRBV7-9 with TRBJ2-1; no reliable D call. Trimming removed 1 base at V and 3 bases at J, with 10 bases between. The CDR3 runs 15 residues. CDR1 and CDR2 (germline): SEHNR, FQNEAQ (reference sequence). CDR3 sequence (DNA): TGTGCCAGCAGCTTAGGAGGTGCTAGCTACAATGAGCAGTTCTTC. Amino acids: CASSLGGASYNEQFF. The full variable domain, completed using reference TRBV7-9 and TRBJ2-1, is DTGVSQNPRHKITKRGQNVTFRCDPISEHNRLYWYRQTLGQGPEFLTYFQNEAQLEKSRLLSDRFSAERPKGSFSTLEIQRTEQGDSAMYLCASSLGGASYNEQFFGPGTRLTVL.

Turning to this clone: The identical CDR3 is also encoded by other nucleotide sequences in the sample. This CDR3 reads CASSPGLPYEQYF. The CDR3 DNA is TGTGCCAGCAGCCCGGGACTACCTTACGAGCAGTACTTC. The chain is built from TRBV3-1 (or the pseudogene TRBV3-2) and TRBJ2-7; TRBD2 agrees at 7 bases. In germline, CDR1 is LGHDT, CDR2 YNNKEL (reference sequence). The CDR3 consists of 13 residues. After removal of 4 bases from V and 4 bases from J, the junction contained 4 bases not matched to a gene.

The chain is built from TRBV29-1 and TRBJ1-2; D is perhaps TRBD1 (5 bases). The CDR3 is made up of 13 amino acids. Trimming cost V 6 bases and J 7 bases, with 18 bases left between them. Germline loops: CDR1 SQVTM, CDR2 ANQGSEA. This CDR3 reads CSVHRPLMGGYTF. CDR3 sequence (DNA): TGCAGCGTCCACAGGCCGCTCATGGGTGGCTACACCTTC.

V and J are TRBV29-1 and TRBJ1-4; 9 nucleotides agree with TRBD1. The germline V gene has CDR1 SQVTM and CDR2 ANQGSEA. The CDR3 is made up of 15 amino acids. J was trimmed by 7 bases and V by 2 bases; bases with no gene match: 8. CDR3 DNA: TGCAGCGTTGAAACCGGGACAGGGTTTGGTGAAAAACTGTTTTTT. Translating gives CSVETGTGFGEKLFF.

The chain combines TRBV11-2 with TRBJ2-7; the D gene is possibly TRBD2 (6 bases). This CDR3 spans 13 amino acids. CDR1 and CDR2 from the germline V gene are SGHAT and FQNNGV. V was clipped by 5 bases and J by 3 bases, with 11 bases between them. Written as DNA, the CDR3 is TGTGCCAGCAGCCGGGACTTCGGCTACGAGCAGTACTTC. Translating gives CASSRDFGYEQYF. Using reference TRBV11-2 and TRBJ2-7 for the parts outside the CDR3, the full variable domain is EAGVAQSPRYKIIEKRQSVAFWCNPISGHATLYWYQQILGQGPKLLIQFQNNGVVDDSQLPKDRFSAERLKGVDSTLKIQPAKLEDSAVYLCASSRDFGYEQYFGPGTRLTVT.

The gene calls are TRBV12-5 and TRBJ2-7, with 10 bases identical to TRBD1. After removal of 1 base from V and 4 bases from J, the junction contained 7 bases not matched to a gene. Germline V gene data show CDR1 as LGHNT and CDR2 as FRNRAP. There are 16 residues in the CDR3. As DNA, the CDR3 is TGTGCTAGTGGTTTGGGATCCGGGACAGGGGTGTACGAGCAGTACTTC. As protein: CASGLGSGTGVYEQYF.

The V and J genes are TRBV28 and TRBJ2-1, with 9 nucleotides matching TRBD1. V gave up 7 bases and J gave up 2 bases; unmatched junction bases: 15. CDR1 MDHEN and CDR2 SYDVKM come from the germline V gene. The length of the CDR3 is 18 residues. The CDR3 nucleotides are TGTGCCAGCAAAGTCCCGGGACAGGGAAGGGCCACCTACAATGAGCAGTTCTTC. It is translated as CASKVPGQGRATYNEQFF.

V is TRBV28 and J is TRBJ2-5; 8 bases are a match to TRBD2. The CDR3 covers 15 residues. Germline CDR1 reads MDHEN; CDR2 reads SYDVKM. V lost 6 bases and J lost 9; bases outside the gene matches: 15. In DNA form, the CDR3 reads TGTGCCAGCAGCACCGGGGGGGCAGAGGGCGAGGCCCAGTACTTC. It translates to CASSTGGAEGEAQYF.

The rearrangement uses TRBV14 and TRBJ2-3; no clear D gene. CDR3 length equals 11 residues. The germline CDR1 and CDR2 sequences are SGHDN and FVKESK. Trimming removed 3 bases at V and 6 bases at J, with 4 bases between. This chain's CDR3 is CASSHGDTQYF. The CDR3 DNA sequence: TGTGCCAGCAGCCACGGGGATACGCAGTATTTT. Combining the CDR3 with reference TRBV14 and TRBJ2-3 gives the whole variable domain EAGVTQFPSHSVIEKGQTVTLRCDPISGHDNLYWYRRVMGKEIKFLLHFVKESKQDESGMPNNRFLAERTGGTYSTLKVQPAELEDSGVYFCASSHGDTQYFGPGTRLTVL.

The chain carries TRBV28 and TRBJ1-2, with D unclear. V lost 3 bases to trimming and J lost 7 bases, with 6 bases between them. Germline lookup yields CDR1 MDHEN and CDR2 SYDVKM. The CDR3 has 11 residues. The chain's CDR3 is CASSFWAGYTF. DNA for the CDR3: TGTGCCAGCAGTTTTTGGGCTGGCTACACCTTC.

The rearrangement links TRBV5-1 to TRBJ2-7; 11 bases are shared with TRBD1. Per germline, CDR1 SGHRS and CDR2 YFSETQ. V dropped 4 bases and J dropped 6; count of bases not matched to a gene: 6. This CDR3 is built from 14 residues. The CDR3 is CASSAGTGGLEQYF. The CDR3 region has the DNA TGCGCCAGCAGCGCCGGGACAGGGGGGCTCGAGCAGTACTTC.

This chain links TRBV5-1 with TRBJ2-7; 8 positions agree with TRBD2. J was trimmed by 0 bases and V by 4 bases; bases with no gene match: 6. Germline-derived CDR1 and CDR2 are SGHRS and YFSETQ. This CDR3 region has 15 residues. CDR3 amino acids: CASSKTSVDSYEQYF. For the CDR3, the DNA is TGCGCCAGCAGCAAGACTAGCGTGGACTCCTACGAGCAGTACTTC.

The chain joins TRBV19 to TRBJ1-1, with a weak D call TRBD1 (5 bases). The CDR3 length is 16 residues. V lost 1 base to trimming and J lost 6 bases, with 18 bases between them. In germline, CDR1 is LNHDA, CDR2 SQIVND (reference sequence). The CDR3 region has the DNA TGTGCCAGTAGTATAGTCGTCGGGAGTGGGACCCCTGAAGCTTTCTTT. It codes for CASSIVVGSGTPEAFF.